This TCR beta chain was captured by sequencing in a study of identical twins. Points from the study as a whole: One should note that invariant MAIT and iNKT cells could partly confound zero-insertion analyses.

This clonotype was seen a few times. Its antigen is unknown. Germline CDR1 and CDR2: MNHEY and SMNVEV (reference sequence). The CDR3 contains 14 residues. V lost 7 bases to trimming and J lost 1 base; unmatched junction nucleotides: 3. TCRdb ran MiXCR on the 5' RACE reads and lists one entry per CDR3 protein. The profile covers under 900,000 distinct CDR3 sequences, with approximately 18% appearing a single time and roughly 14% taken by the ten largest. These sequences were also reported in another study, on T cells expressing NK-cell markers. That report adds: All TCR beta repertoires analysed originated from sorted CD3+CD56+NKG2C+, CD3+CD56+NKG2C- and CD3+CD56-NKG2C+ T cells. Most of the eight sequenced donors were classified as HCMV-seropositive, and one was classified as seronegative. In over 5 donors, dominant CD3+CD56+NKG2C+ clonotypes ranked among the top 10 CD8+ clonotypes.

The clonotype comes from a woman in her late teens or twenties in good health. The source material was PBMCs. V usage is TRBV27 and J usage is TRBJ2-1; 8 bases match TRBD2. CDR3 loop: CASTGGRSYNEQFF. The CDR3 DNA is TGTGCCAGCACGGGAGGGAGGTCCTACAATGAGCAGTTCTTC.